The sequence of this T cell receptor (beta chain) was determined in a study of post-analysis software for immune sequencing data. Germline V lookup: CDR1 SGHAT, CDR2 FQNNGV. The CDR3 length is 16 residues. V was clipped by 4 bases and J by 5 bases; unmatched bases: 11. The library was made from cDNA and included unique molecular identifiers. Via MiXCR, TCRdb re-called the PCR reads, giving one row per CDR3 protein. The data contain under 200,000 distinct CDR3 sequences, roughly 30% of them singletons. For this clonotype: Its antigen is undetermined.

Notes on the study in general: Relative to controls, patients had a few TRBV segments at higher frequency, with TRBV5-6, TRBV5-1 and TRBV20-1 among these. F measure clustering grouped samples strongly by preparation batch. Compared against controls, patients with multiple sclerosis displayed significantly lower normalized Chao1 diversity.

The chain couples TRBV11-2 to TRBJ2-5, with TRBD1 matching 9 bases. The source is a girl aged 2-17 years with multiple sclerosis. Sequencing was carried out using blood. The DNA for the CDR3 is TGTGCCAGCAGCTCGGACAGGGGTATGGTGGCGGAGACCCAGTACTTC. As protein: CASSSDRGMVAETQYF.